This T cell receptor (beta chain) is drawn from a study of a mutant IDH1 vaccine in newly diagnosed glioma. Study-wide background: Before enrollment, patients got radiotherapy alone, temozolomide alone, or mostly the combination.

Comment on this clone: Its antigen remains unidentified.

Time point: baseline, week 1 (first vaccination visit). Stated treatment: pre-vaccination baseline after standard-of-care therapy. Study observations and caveats: Induction of immune responses by the vaccine occurred in about 95% of patients. Pseudoprogression seemed unrelated to changes in top peripheral T cell clonotypes.

Produced via immunoSEQ multiplex PCR; TCRdb's table is partial and in-frame only. The table has roughly 99,000 clones, around nine tenths seen once; the top ten hold 0.56%. Germline CDR1 and CDR2: LNHDA and SQIVND (reference sequence). V shed 7 bases and J shed 4 bases, with 14 bases lying between them. The CDR3 is made up of 14 amino acids. The sample here was PBMCs, taken from a glioma patient treated with radiotherapy, temozolomide or both. This TCR came from a woman aged 50 to 65 with glioma. The chain has TRBV19 and TRBJ1-5; D not resolved. The CDR3 spells CASKEGRRNQPQHF. The CDR3 coding sequence is TGTGCCAGTAAGGAGGGAAGAAGAAATCAGCCCCAGCATTTT.